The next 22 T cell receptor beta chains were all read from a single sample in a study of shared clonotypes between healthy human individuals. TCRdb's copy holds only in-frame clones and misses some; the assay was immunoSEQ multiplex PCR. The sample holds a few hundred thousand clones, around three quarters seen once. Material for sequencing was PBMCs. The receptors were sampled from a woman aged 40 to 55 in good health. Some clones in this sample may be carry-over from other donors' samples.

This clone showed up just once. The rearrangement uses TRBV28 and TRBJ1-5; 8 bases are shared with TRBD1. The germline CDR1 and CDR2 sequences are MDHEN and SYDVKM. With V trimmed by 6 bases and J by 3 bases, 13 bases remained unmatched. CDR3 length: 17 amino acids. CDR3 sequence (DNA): TGTGCCAGCAGGAGAGACAGGGGACTGGTTTACAATCAGCCCCAGCATTTT. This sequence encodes CASRRDRGLVYNQPQHF.

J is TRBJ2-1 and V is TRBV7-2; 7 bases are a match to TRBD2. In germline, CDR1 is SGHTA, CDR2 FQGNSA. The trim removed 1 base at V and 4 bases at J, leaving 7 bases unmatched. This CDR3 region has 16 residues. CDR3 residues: CASSLGVPSGYNEQFF. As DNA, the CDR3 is TGTGCCAGCAGCTTAGGGGTCCCTAGCGGATACAATGAGCAGTTCTTC.

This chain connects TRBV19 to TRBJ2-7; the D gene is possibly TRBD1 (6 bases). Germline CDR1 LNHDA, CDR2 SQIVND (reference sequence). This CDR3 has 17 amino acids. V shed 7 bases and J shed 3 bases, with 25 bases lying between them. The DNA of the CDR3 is TGTGCCAGTATAGGATTAGGAGTGGACAGAACCTACTACGAGCAGTACTTC. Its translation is CASIGLGVDRTYYEQYF.

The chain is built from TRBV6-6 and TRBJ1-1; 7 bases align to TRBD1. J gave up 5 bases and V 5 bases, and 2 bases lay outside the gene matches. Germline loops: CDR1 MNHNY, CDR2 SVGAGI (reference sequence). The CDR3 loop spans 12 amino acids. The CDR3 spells CASSTGETEAFF. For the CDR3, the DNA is TGTGCCAGCAGTACAGGGGAGACTGAAGCTTTCTTT.

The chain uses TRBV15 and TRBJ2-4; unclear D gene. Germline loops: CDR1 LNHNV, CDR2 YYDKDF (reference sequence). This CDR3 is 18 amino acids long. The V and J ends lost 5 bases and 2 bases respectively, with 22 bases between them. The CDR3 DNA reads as TGTGCCACCAGCGGAAGCCATGCTACACAATCTACCAAAAACATTCAGTACTTC. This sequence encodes CATSGSHATQSTKNIQYF.

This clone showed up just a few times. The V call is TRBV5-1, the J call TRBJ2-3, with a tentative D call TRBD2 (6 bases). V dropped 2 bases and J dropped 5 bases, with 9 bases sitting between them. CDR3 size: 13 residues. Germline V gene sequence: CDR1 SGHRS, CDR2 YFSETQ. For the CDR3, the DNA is TGCGCCAGCAGCTTCCTCGGGGGAGATACGCAGTATTTT. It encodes CASSFLGGDTQYF.

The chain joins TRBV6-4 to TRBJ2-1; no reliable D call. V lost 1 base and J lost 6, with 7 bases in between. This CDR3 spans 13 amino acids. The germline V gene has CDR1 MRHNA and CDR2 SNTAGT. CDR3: CASSDLGVNEQFF. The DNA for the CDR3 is TGTGCCAGCAGTGACTTAGGAGTCAATGAGCAGTTCTTC.

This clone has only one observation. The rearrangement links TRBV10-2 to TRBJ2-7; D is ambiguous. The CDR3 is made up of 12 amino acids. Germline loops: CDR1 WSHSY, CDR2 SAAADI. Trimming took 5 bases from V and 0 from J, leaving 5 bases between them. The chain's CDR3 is CASSQTSYEQYF. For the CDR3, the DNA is TGCGCCAGCAGTCAGACCTCCTACGAGCAGTACTTC.

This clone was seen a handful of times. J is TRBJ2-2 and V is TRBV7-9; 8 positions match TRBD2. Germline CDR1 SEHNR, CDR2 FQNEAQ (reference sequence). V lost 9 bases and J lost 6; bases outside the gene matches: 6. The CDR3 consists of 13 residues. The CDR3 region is CASSSSGPGELFF. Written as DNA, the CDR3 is TGTGCCAGTTCCTCTAGCGGGCCCGGGGAGCTGTTTTTT.

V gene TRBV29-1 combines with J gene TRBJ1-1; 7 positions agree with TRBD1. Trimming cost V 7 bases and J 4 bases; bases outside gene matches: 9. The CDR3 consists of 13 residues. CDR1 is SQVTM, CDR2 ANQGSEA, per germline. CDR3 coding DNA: TGCAGCGGGAACAGGGGAGGTGGCACTGAAGCTTTCTTT. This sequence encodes CSGNRGGGTEAFF.

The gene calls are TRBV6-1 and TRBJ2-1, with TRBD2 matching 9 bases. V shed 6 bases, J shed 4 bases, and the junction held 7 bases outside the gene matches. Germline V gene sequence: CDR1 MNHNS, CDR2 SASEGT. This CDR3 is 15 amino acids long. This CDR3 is CASRRLADEYNEQFF. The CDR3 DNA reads TGTGCCAGCAGGAGACTAGCGGACGAATACAATGAGCAGTTCTTC.

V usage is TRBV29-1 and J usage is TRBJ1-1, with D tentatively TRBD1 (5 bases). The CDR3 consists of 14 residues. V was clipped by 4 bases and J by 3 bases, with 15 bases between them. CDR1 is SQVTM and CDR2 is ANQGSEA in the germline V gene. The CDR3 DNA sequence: TGCAGCGTTGCGGTTGGGGGTTGGCACACTGAAGCTTTCTTT. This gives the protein CSVAVGGWHTEAFF. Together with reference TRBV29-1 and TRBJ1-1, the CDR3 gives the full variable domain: SAVISQKPSRDICQRGTSLTIQCQVDSQVTMMFWYRQQPGQSLTLIATANQGSEATYESGFVIDKFPISRPNLTFSTLTVSNMSPEDSSIYLCSVAVGGWHTEAFFGQGTRLTVV.

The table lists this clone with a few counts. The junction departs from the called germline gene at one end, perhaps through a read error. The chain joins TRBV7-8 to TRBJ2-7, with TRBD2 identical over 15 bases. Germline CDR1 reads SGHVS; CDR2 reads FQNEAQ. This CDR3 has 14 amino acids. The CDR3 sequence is CASSGGLAGGSLDF. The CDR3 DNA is TGTGCCAGCAGCGGGGGACTAGCGGGAGGATCACTGGACTTC.

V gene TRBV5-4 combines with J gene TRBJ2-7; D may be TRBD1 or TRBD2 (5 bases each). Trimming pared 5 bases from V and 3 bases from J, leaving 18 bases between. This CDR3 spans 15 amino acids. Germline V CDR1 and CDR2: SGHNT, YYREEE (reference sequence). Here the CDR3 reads CASSGTNSPYYEQYF. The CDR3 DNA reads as TGTGCCAGCAGTGGGACCAATAGTCCATACTACGAGCAGTACTTC. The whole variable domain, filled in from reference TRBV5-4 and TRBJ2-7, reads ETGVTQSPTHLIKTRGQQVTLRCSSQSGHNTVSWYQQALGQGPQFIFQYYREEENGRGNFPPRFSGLQFPNYSSELNVNALELDDSALYLCASSGTNSPYYEQYFGPGTRLTVT.

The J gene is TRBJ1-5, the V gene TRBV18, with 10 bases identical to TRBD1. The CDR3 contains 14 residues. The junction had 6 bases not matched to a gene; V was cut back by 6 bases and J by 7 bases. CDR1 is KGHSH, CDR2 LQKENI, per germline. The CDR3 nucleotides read TGTGCCAGCTCCGGGACAGGGGAGGTACAGCCCCAGCATTTT. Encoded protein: CASSGTGEVQPQHF. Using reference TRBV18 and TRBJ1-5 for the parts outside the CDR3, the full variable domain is NAGVMQNPRHLVRRRGQEARLRCSPMKGHSHVYWYRQLPEEGLKFMVYLQKENIIDESGMPKERFSAEFPKEGPSILRIQQVVRGDSAAYFCASSGTGEVQPQHFGDGTRLSIL.

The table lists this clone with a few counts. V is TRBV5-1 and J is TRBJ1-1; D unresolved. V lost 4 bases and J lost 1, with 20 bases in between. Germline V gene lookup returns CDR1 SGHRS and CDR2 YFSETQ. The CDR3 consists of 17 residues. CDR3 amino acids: CASSNPRREPANTEAFF. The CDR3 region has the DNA TGCGCCAGCAGCAACCCAAGACGGGAGCCGGCGAACACTGAAGCTTTCTTT.

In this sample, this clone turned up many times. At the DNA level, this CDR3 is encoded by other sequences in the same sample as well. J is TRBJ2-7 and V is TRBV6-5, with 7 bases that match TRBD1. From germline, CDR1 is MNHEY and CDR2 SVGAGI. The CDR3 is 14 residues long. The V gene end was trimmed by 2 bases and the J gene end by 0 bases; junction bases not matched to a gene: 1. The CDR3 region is CASSYGQDSYEQYF. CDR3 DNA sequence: TGTGCCAGCAGTTACGGACAGGACTCCTACGAGCAGTACTTC.

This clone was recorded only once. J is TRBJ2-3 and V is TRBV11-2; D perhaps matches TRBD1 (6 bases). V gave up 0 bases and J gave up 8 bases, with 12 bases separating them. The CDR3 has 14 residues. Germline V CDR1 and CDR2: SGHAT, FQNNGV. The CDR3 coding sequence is TGTGCCAGCAGCTTAGAGAGGGTCAGGGGTACGCAGTATTTT. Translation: CASSLERVRGTQYF.

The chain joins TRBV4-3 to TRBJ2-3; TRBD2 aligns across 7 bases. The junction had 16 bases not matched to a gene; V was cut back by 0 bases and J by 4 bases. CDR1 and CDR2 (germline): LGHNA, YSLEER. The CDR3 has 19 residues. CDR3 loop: CASSQERLGLAEIPDTQYF. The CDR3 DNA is TGCGCCAGCAGCCAAGAACGCTTGGGGCTAGCGGAGATACCAGATACGCAGTATTTT.

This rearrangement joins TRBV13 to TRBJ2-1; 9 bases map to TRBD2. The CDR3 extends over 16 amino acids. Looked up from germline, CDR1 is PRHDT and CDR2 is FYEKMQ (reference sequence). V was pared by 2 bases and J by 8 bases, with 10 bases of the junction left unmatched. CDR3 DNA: TGTGCCAGCAGCTTATTCTTTAGCGGGAGCATGGATGAGCAGTTCTTC. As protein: CASSLFFSGSMDEQFF.

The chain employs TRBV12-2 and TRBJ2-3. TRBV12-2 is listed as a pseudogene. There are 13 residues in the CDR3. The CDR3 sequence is CASRKGDGDTQYF. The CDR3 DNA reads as TGTGCAAGTCGCAAGGGCGACGGAGATACGCAGTATTTT.

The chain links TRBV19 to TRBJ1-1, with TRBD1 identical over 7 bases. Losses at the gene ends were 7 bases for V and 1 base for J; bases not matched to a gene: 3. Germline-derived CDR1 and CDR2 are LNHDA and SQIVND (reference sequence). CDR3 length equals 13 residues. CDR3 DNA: TGTGCCAGTATTTACAGGGGGAACACTGAAGCTTTCTTT. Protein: CASIYRGNTEAFF.